The entry that follows covers one T cell receptor (beta chain) sequence. The sample is drawn from a study of blood T cell repertoires in COVID-19. Libraries were prepared by immunoSEQ multiplex PCR; TCRdb keeps only in-frame clonotypes and omits some of them. The sample consists of 330,000 or so clones, approximately 86% of them appearing once. Germline CDR1 reads DFQATT; CDR2 reads SNEGSKA (reference sequence). V gave up 3 bases and J gave up 4 bases, with 18 bases separating them. This CDR3 has 15 amino acids. Followed over time, Seattle patients had been enrolled while infection was active. Sequencing used peripheral blood. This sequence originates from a man aged 25-45 years with COVID-19, enrolled during active disease. The V gene is TRBV20-1, the J gene TRBJ1-2, with D unresolved. The CDR3 protein is CSASSIGKTGYGYTF. As DNA, the CDR3 is TGCAGTGCTAGTAGTATCGGGAAGACGGGCTATGGCTACACCTTC.